The 26 T cell receptor beta chains presented below share a single source sample, sequenced in a study of CD8+CD57+ T cells in acquired aplastic anemia. TCR beta VDJ combinations and CDR3 sequences were profiled from genomic DNA. From the reads, TCRdb called clonotypes with MiXCR, one entry per CDR3 protein. The sample records 150,000 to 200,000 distinct CDR3 sequences, 64% being singletons. Sequencing was done on a sample of sorted CD4+, CD8+, or CD8+CD57+ T cells (not recorded which) from PBMCs. The receptors were sampled from a human donor with severe aplastic anemia or a healthy control (not recorded which).

The V and J genes are TRBV2 and TRBJ2-3, with 12 bases identical to TRBD2. Germline CDR1 and CDR2: SNHLY and FYNNEI. The V and J ends lost 10 bases and 1 base, in that order; junction bases with no gene match: 6. The CDR3 has 15 amino acids. The CDR3 region has the DNA TGTGCCACCAAGACTAGCGGGGGTCGCACAGATACGCAGTATTTT. It encodes CATKTSGGRTDTQYF.

There are a few counts of this clonotype. V gene TRBV15 combines with J gene TRBJ2-3; 8 bases are shared with TRBD2. Unmatched junction bases numbered 9, after V lost 4 bases and J lost 3 bases. This CDR3 has 16 amino acids. The germline gives CDR1 LNHNV, CDR2 YYDKDF (reference sequence). DNA for the CDR3: TGTGCCACCAGCACACCAAGCGGGAGCGGGACAGATACGCAGTATTTT. It is translated as CATSTPSGSGTDTQYF.

This clonotype was detected ten times or more. J is TRBJ2-3 and V is TRBV7-9, with D hard to call. V was cut by 8 bases and J by 2 bases, with 11 bases left in between. Germline loops: CDR1 SEHNR, CDR2 FQNEAQ (reference sequence). This CDR3 contains 13 residues. Here the CDR3 DNA reads TGTGCCAGCGCTCAACAGAACACAGATACGCAGTATTTT. Protein: CASAQQNTDTQYF. The full variable domain, completed using reference TRBV7-9 and TRBJ2-3, is DTGVSQNPRHKITKRGQNVTFRCDPISEHNRLYWYRQTLGQGPEFLTYFQNEAQLEKSRLLSDRFSAERPKGSFSTLEIQRTEQGDSAMYLCASAQQNTDTQYFGPGTRLTVL.

The V and J genes are TRBV2 and TRBJ2-3, with 7 bases identical to TRBD2. This CDR3 contains 14 residues. CDR1 and CDR2 (germline): SNHLY, FYNNEI. V trimming: 11 bases; J trimming: 3 bases; junction bases outside the gene matches: 11. The CDR3 coding sequence is TGTGCCGTCCGGGACTACGGGCGGACAGATACGCAGTATTTT. Protein product: CAVRDYGRTDTQYF.

This clonotype occurred many times. This sequence joins TRBV29-1 and TRBJ1-1; D might be TRBD1 (6 bases). From germline, CDR1 is SQVTM and CDR2 ANQGSEA. CDR3 length equals 11 residues. The ends were cut back, 8 bases at V and 4 bases at J, with 11 bases in the middle. The CDR3 nucleotides are TGCAGCTCCTTCAGGGGCACTGAAGCTTTCTTT. Encoded protein: CSSFRGTEAFF.

The V gene is TRBV20-1, the J gene TRBJ1-5; D is perhaps TRBD1 (5 bases). CDR3 size: 15 residues. Germline assignment: CDR1 DFQATT and CDR2 SNEGSKA (reference sequence). The V end lost 0 bases, the J end lost 7 bases, and 16 bases lay between the germline ends. DNA for the CDR3: TGCAGTGCTAGAGATCGGGCCAGGGTGGGCCAGCCCCAGCATTTT. Translated, it gives CSARDRARVGQPQHF.

This clonotype was seen more than once but under ten times. The gene calls are TRBV6-6 and TRBJ1-4; no clear D gene. Germline CDR1 reads MNHNY; CDR2 reads SVGAGI (reference sequence). The CDR3 loop spans 11 amino acids. The V end was cut by 8 bases, the J end by 8 bases, with 9 bases between. DNA of the CDR3: TGTGCCAGCGGACGGGGAGAAAAACTGTTTTTT. Translated: CASGRGEKLFF.

The CDR3 nucleotides are TGTGCCAGCAGCCAAGGGGGGACAGCACACTATGGCTACACCTTC. This sequence encodes CASSQGGTAHYGYTF. The chain carries TRBV14 and TRBJ1-2; 7 bases align to TRBD1. Germline V gives CDR1 SGHDN, CDR2 FVKESK. Unmatched junction bases numbered 5, after V lost 1 base and J lost 3 bases. The CDR3 consists of 15 residues.

The chain is built from TRBV7-8 and TRBJ1-1; no definite D call. The CDR3 sequence is 11 residues long. Germline values: CDR1 SGHVS, CDR2 FQNEAQ. The V end was cut by 0 bases, the J end by 8 bases, with 4 bases between. The CDR3 coding sequence is TGTGCCAGCAGCTTAGCGAGAGAAGCTTTCTTT. This sequence encodes CASSLAREAFF. Full variable domain (remainder filled in from reference TRBV7-8 and TRBJ1-1): GAGVSQSPRYKVAKRGQDVALRCDPISGHVSLFWYQQALGQGPEFLTYFQNEAQLDKSGLPSDRFFAERPEGSVSTLKIQRTQQEDSAVYLCASSLAREAFFGQGTRLTVV.

CDR3 in amino acids: CSARLETSGDTDTQYF. The CDR3, as DNA: TGCAGTGCTAGGCTCGAGACTAGCGGGGACACAGATACGCAGTATTTT. This chain uses TRBV20-1 with TRBJ2-3, with 11 bases identical to TRBD2. The germline gives CDR1 DFQATT, CDR2 SNEGSKA (reference sequence). CDR3 length equals 16 residues. With 3 bases clipped from V and 2 bases from J, the junction kept 7 bases outside the gene matches.

The J gene is TRBJ2-3, the V gene TRBV19; 7 nucleotides agree with TRBD2. The junction had 6 bases not matched to a gene; V was cut back by 6 bases and J by 6 bases. There are 13 residues in the CDR3. Germline CDR1 LNHDA, CDR2 SQIVND (reference sequence). CDR3 DNA sequence: TGTGCCAGTAGCGGGACCGGGGGGGATACGCAGTATTTT. Its translation: CASSGTGGDTQYF.

The J gene is TRBJ1-6, the V gene TRBV2; a weak D match, TRBD1 (5 bases). The length of the CDR3 is 15 residues. In germline, CDR1 is SNHLY, CDR2 FYNNEI. V lost 9 bases to trimming and J lost 9 bases, with 21 bases between them. The CDR3 sequence: CASTPRSGLGSPLHF. DNA of the CDR3: TGTGCCAGTACCCCCCGGTCAGGGCTTGGTTCACCCCTCCACTTT.

This chain uses TRBV7-2 with TRBJ2-7; 9 bases map to TRBD1. The CDR3 extends over 14 amino acids. V was pared by 1 base and J by 6 bases, with 4 bases of the junction left unmatched. Germline CDR1 reads SGHTA; CDR2 reads FQGNSA. The CDR3 here is CASSLDWTGVEQYF. The CDR3 DNA is TGTGCCAGCAGCTTAGATTGGACAGGGGTCGAGCAGTACTTC.

This clonotype showed up just once. The chain carries TRBV5-1 and TRBJ1-1, with D tentatively TRBD1 (5 bases). This CDR3 comprises 14 residues. Looked up from germline, CDR1 is SGHRS and CDR2 is YFSETQ. V lost 3 bases, J lost 4 bases, and 13 bases lay in between. CDR3 nucleotide sequence: TGCGCCAGCAGCTCGTGGGGGGAGGGCACTGAAGCTTTCTTT. This codes for CASSSWGEGTEAFF. Combining the CDR3 with reference TRBV5-1 and TRBJ1-1 gives the whole variable domain KAGVTQTPRYLIKTRGQQVTLSCSPISGHRSVSWYQQTPGQGLQFLFEYFSETQRNKGNFPGRFSGRQFSNSRSEMNVSTLELGDSALYLCASSSWGEGTEAFFGQGTRLTVV.

V gene TRBV15 combines with J gene TRBJ1-1, with a possible D match to TRBD1 (6 bases). This CDR3 is built from 16 residues. Germline CDR1 reads LNHNV; CDR2 reads YYDKDF (reference sequence). V was pared by 3 bases and J by 7 bases, with 21 bases between. CDR3 residues: CATSSSYGGGGGEAFF. CDR3 nucleotide sequence: TGTGCCACCAGCAGCAGCTACGGGGGAGGGGGAGGTGAAGCTTTCTTT.

This clonotype has only a few counts. The chain links TRBV9 to TRBJ2-2; D remains ambiguous. Between the trimmed V and J ends, which lost 0 bases and 9 bases, there was a span of 12 bases. Germline V CDR1 and CDR2: SGDLS, YYNGEE. CDR3 size: 14 residues. CDR3 region: CASSVGYVERELFF. The DNA of the CDR3 is TGTGCCAGCAGCGTAGGGTATGTAGAGAGGGAGCTGTTTTTT.

This clonotype was found many times. V usage is TRBV7-8 and J usage is TRBJ2-3; the match to TRBD2 covers 8 bases. CDR3 length: 16 amino acids. V lost 1 base, J lost 4 bases, and 7 bases stayed unmatched. Germline V lookup: CDR1 SGHVS, CDR2 FQNEAQ. CDR3 protein: CASSLGGGLAADTQYF. CDR3 sequence (DNA): TGTGCCAGCAGCTTAGGCGGGGGGCTAGCAGCAGATACGCAGTATTTT.

The genes are TRBV5-1 and TRBJ2-7; D not certain. CDR1 and CDR2 (germline): SGHRS, YFSETQ. The V end lost 7 bases, the J end lost 1 base, and 15 bases lay between the germline ends. The CDR3 spans 14 residues. Here the CDR3 DNA reads TGCGCCAGCCGGTTAGACATTCCTTCCTACGAGCAGTACTTC. Its translation: CASRLDIPSYEQYF.

This clonotype appeared many times. The J gene is TRBJ2-5, the V gene TRBV7-9; 8 positions agree with TRBD2. V trimming: 4 bases; J trimming: 4 bases; junction bases outside the gene matches: 8. Germline V gives CDR1 SEHNR, CDR2 FQNEAQ (reference sequence). The CDR3 totals 15 residues. CDR3 nucleotides: TGTGCCAGCAGCTATTCGGGGGGGCAGAGAGAGACCCAGTACTTC. The encoded protein is CASSYSGGQRETQYF.

The chain recombines TRBV5-4 with TRBJ2-3; D gene ambiguous. Germline loops: CDR1 SGHNT, CDR2 YYREEE (reference sequence). V lost 0 bases, J lost 2 bases, and 7 bases lay in between. This CDR3 has 14 amino acids. CDR3 nucleotides: TGTGCCAGCAGCTTGGCGGGCCCCACAGATACGCAGTATTTT. Protein product: CASSLAGPTDTQYF.

The J gene is TRBJ2-7, the V gene TRBV9; weak D call: TRBD1 (6 bases). Trimming pared 4 bases from V and 5 bases from J, leaving 19 bases between. The V gene's germline CDR1 is SGDLS and CDR2 YYNGEE. This CDR3 spans 15 amino acids. The CDR3 reads CASSPGAGTLHEQYF. The CDR3 bases are TGTGCCAGCAGCCCAGGGGCAGGGACCCTCCACGAGCAGTACTTC.

This clonotype was found once. A read error may account for a junction end that differs from germline. The gene calls are TRBV7-2 and TRBJ2-7; D ambiguous. Per germline, CDR1 SGHTA and CDR2 FQGNSA. The CDR3 is 14 amino acids. The CDR3 is CASRLTLSSSEQYF. In DNA, the CDR3 is TGTGCCAGCAGACTGACACTATCTTCCTCCGAGCAGTACTTC.

The CDR3 DNA follows: TGTGCCAGCTATGCCGGGACAGGGGTTAACGAGCAGTACTTC. This sequence encodes CASYAGTGVNEQYF. This chain links TRBV2 with TRBJ2-7; 10 nucleotides line up with TRBD1. The CDR3 totals 14 residues. Unmatched junction bases numbered 9, after V lost 8 bases and J lost 5 bases. Germline V gene data show CDR1 as SNHLY and CDR2 as FYNNEI.

The gene calls are TRBV7-3 and TRBJ2-3, with D unresolved. Germline loops: CDR1 SGHTA, CDR2 FQGTGA. V lost 6 bases to trimming and J lost 6 bases, with 10 bases between them. CDR3 length: 12 amino acids. This CDR3 is CASRRSLDTQYF. In DNA, the CDR3 is TGTGCCAGCAGGCGGAGTCTGGATACGCAGTATTTT.

This clonotype was found a few times. The gene calls are TRBV19 and TRBJ2-5; 9 bases are a match to TRBD2. Germline V gene lookup returns CDR1 LNHDA and CDR2 SQIVND (reference sequence). The CDR3 length is 12 residues. Germline trimming cut 6 bases from V and 5 bases from J; bases unmatched to any gene: 1. CDR3 in amino acids: CASRLAGETQYF. The CDR3 DNA sequence: TGTGCCAGTAGACTAGCGGGTGAGACCCAGTACTTC.

This clonotype was observed many times. J is TRBJ1-2 and V is TRBV12-3 or TRBV12-4; 7 bases align to TRBD1. The CDR3 totals 14 residues. Trimming at V came to 6 bases and at J to 3 bases, leaving 7 bases not matched to a gene. CDR3 nucleotides: TGTGCCAGCAGCCAAAGCGACAGGGACTATGGCTACACCTTC. Translated, it gives CASSQSDRDYGYTF.